A selection of T cell receptor beta chains follows, all from one sample in a study of PD-1 blockade in classical Hodgkin lymphoma. Clones were sequenced by immunoSEQ multiplex PCR, and TCRdb holds only the in-frame ones, with some missing. The sample includes tens of thousands of clones, 90% of them seen just once. Sequencing used peripheral blood mononuclear cells (PBMCs), obtained before the fourth cycle of nivolumab. The source is a human donor with classical Hodgkin lymphoma. Each CDR3 is given with its conserved first and last residue. Each record gives: V gene, J gene, clone size, D gene, CDR3 protein, CDR3 DNA. The D gene is left open where the match is weak. Some rows have no size entry. The others give once, few or many, or a class for an expanded clone.

V: TRBV2
J: TRBJ1-2
size: few
D: .
CDR3: CASLNYGYTF
DNA: TGTGCCAGCCTAAACTATGGCTACACCTTC

V: TRBV6-5
J: TRBJ2-7
size: .
D: .
CDR3: CASSRESWGSNEQYF
DNA: TGTGCCAGCAGCAGAGAAAGTTGGGGAAGCAACGAGCAGTACTTC

V: TRBV12-5
J: TRBJ2-1
size: .
D: .
CDR3: CASGYELVAFF
DNA: TGTGCTAGTGGTTATGAGCTAGTTGCGTTCTTC

V: TRBV19
J: TRBJ2-7
size: .
D: .
CDR3: CASSLLGGYEQYF
DNA: TGTGCCAGTAGTCTCTTGGGTGGTTACGAGCAGTACTTC

V: TRBV7-6
J: TRBJ1-5
size: .
D: .
CDR3: CASSLAWSNQPQHF
DNA: TGTGCCAGCAGCTTAGCCTGGAGTAATCAGCCCCAGCATTTT

V: TRBV5-4
J: TRBJ2-3
size: .
D: TRBD1
CDR3: CASSTGTGWSHTQYF
DNA: TGTGCCAGCAGCACCGGGACAGGGTGGTCGCATACGCAGTATTTT

V: TRBV2
J: TRBJ1-5
size: medium-sized
D: .
CDR3: CASSDRGNQPQHF
DNA: TGTGCCAGCAGTGACAGGGGAAATCAGCCCCAGCATTTT

V: TRBV5-1
J: TRBJ2-1
size: .
D: TRBD2
CDR3: CASSSGRTYNEQFF
DNA: TGCGCCAGCAGCAGCGGGAGGACCTACAATGAGCAGTTCTTC

V: TRBV29-1
J: TRBJ2-2
size: .
D: TRBD1
CDR3: CSASWTGGATGELFF
DNA: TGCAGCGCCTCTTGGACAGGGGGCGCAACCGGGGAGCTGTTTTTT

V: TRBV7-9
J: TRBJ2-3
size: .
D: .
CDR3: CASSLAGSDTQYF
DNA: TGTGCCAGCAGCTTAGCGGGATCAGATACGCAGTATTTT

V: TRBV10-1
J: TRBJ2-2
size: .
D: .
CDR3: CASRGQLGTGELFF
DNA: TGCGCCAGCAGAGGCCAGCTGGGTACCGGGGAGCTGTTTTTT

V: TRBV9
J: TRBJ2-3
size: .
D: .
CDR3: CASSVRSDTQYF
DNA: TGTGCCAGCAGCGTCAGGTCAGATACGCAGTATTTT

V: TRBV10-3
J: TRBJ2-7
size: .
D: TRBD2
CDR3: CAIKGTSGNSYEQYF
DNA: TGTGCCATCAAAGGGACTAGCGGGAACTCCTACGAGCAGTACTTC

V: TRBV18
J: TRBJ2-7
size: .
D: TRBD1
CDR3: CASSRPYGTGTYEQYF
DNA: TGTGCCAGCTCACGCCCGTACGGGACAGGGACTTACGAGCAGTACTTC

V: TRBV6-1
J: TRBJ1-6
size: .
D: TRBD1
CDR3: CATTGTGNSPLHF
DNA: TGTGCCACCACCGGGACAGGGAATTCACCCCTCCACTTT

V: TRBV11-2
J: TRBJ2-7
size: .
D: .
CDR3: CAIRLALGEQYF
DNA: TGTGCCATCCGCTTGGCCCTAGGCGAGCAGTACTTC

V: TRBV11-2
J: TRBJ2-7
size: .
D: TRBD1
CDR3: CASSPRDRAAHEQYF
DNA: TGTGCCAGCAGCCCCCGGGACAGGGCCGCCCACGAGCAGTACTTC

V: TRBV19
J: TRBJ1-5
size: once
D: TRBD1
CDR3: CASSILGDRKNQPQHF
DNA: TGTGCCAGTAGTATTTTGGGGGACAGGAAAAATCAGCCCCAGCATTTT

V: TRBV27
J: TRBJ2-5
size: .
D: TRBD1
CDR3: CASSGQGGGTQYF
DNA: TGTGCCAGCAGTGGACAGGGGGGCGGGACCCAGTACTTC